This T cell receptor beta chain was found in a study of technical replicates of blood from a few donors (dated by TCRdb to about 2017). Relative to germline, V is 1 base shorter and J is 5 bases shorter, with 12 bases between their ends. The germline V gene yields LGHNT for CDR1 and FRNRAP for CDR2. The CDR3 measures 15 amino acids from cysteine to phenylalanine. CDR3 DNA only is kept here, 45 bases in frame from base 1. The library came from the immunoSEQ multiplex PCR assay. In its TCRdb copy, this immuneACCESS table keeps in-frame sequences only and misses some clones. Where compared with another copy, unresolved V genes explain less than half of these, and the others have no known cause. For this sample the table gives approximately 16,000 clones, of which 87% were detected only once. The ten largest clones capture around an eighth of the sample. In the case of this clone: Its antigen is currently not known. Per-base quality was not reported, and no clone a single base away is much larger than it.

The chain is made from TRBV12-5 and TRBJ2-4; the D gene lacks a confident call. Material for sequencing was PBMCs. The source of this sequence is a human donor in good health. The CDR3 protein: CASGLAARPENIQYF. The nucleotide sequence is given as TGTGCTAGTGGTTTGGCCGCGCGTCCTGAAAACATTCAGTACTTC.